Reported below is one TCR beta chain. This entry is derived from a study of blood T cell repertoires in COVID-19. The data were produced by immunoSEQ multiplex PCR, yet TCRdb's version contains in-frame clones alone and is incomplete. The sample includes about 270,000 clones, approximately 89% seen only once; the top ten take 2.3%. This sequence was found in a woman in her forties or fifties with acute or convalescent COVID-19. What was sequenced was peripheral blood.

The CDR3, as DNA: TGTGCCAGCAGTGGCACAGGGATTAACTATGGCTACACCTTC. It encodes CASSGTGINYGYTF. The V and J genes are TRBV25-1 and TRBJ1-2; possibly TRBD1 for D (6 bases). Trimming removed 4 bases at V and 1 base at J, with 10 bases between. The CDR3 is 14 residues long. Per the germline V gene, CDR1 is MGHDK and CDR2 is SYGVNS.